The 20 T cell receptor beta chains below come from one sample, sequenced in a study of blood T cells in healthy people across ages. Combining a sample-barcoded 5' primer with a J-beta primer mix, a second PCR ran for about 6 to 11 cycles. TCRdb reprocessed the 5' RACE reads via MiXCR and lists one record per CDR3 protein. The sample has some 1.5 million distinct CDR3 sequences; over 25% are singletons. The specimen was blood. Receptors originate from a woman aged 30 to 39 in good health.

The V gene is TRBV12-3 or TRBV12-4, the J gene TRBJ2-1; D not certain. This CDR3 comprises 15 residues. V lost 3 bases, J lost 7 bases, and 16 bases lay in between. The CDR3 spells CASSFGFGVANEQFF. The CDR3 nucleotides are TGTGCCAGCAGTTTCGGGTTTGGGGTGGCTAATGAGCAGTTCTTC.

This clonotype was found many times. The chain is built from TRBV12-3 or TRBV12-4 and TRBJ2-7; D is uncertain. The CDR3 length is 13 residues. The V gene lost 3 bases and the J gene lost 3 bases, with 9 bases spanning the gap. The CDR3 region is CASSFGRNYEQYF. The CDR3 bases are TGTGCCAGCAGTTTCGGAAGAAACTACGAGCAGTACTTC.

This clonotype has a handful of counts. The chain recombines TRBV7-9 with TRBJ2-3; D is ambiguous. CDR1 is SEHNR, CDR2 FQNEAQ, per germline (reference sequence). This CDR3 spans 16 amino acids. Between the trimmed V and J ends, which lost 5 bases and 2 bases, there was a span of 17 bases. The CDR3 sequence is CASSLLGTSFTDTQYF. In nucleotides, the CDR3 is TGTGCCAGCAGCCTCCTAGGTACATCCTTCACAGATACGCAGTATTTT.

This clonotype has ten or more counts. The J gene is TRBJ2-7, the V gene TRBV20-1; 9 bases are shared with TRBD2. This CDR3 is 13 amino acids long. From germline, CDR1 is DFQATT and CDR2 SNEGSKA (reference sequence). Trimming cost V 6 bases and J 4 bases; bases outside gene matches: 7. CDR3 nucleotides: TGCAGTGCCAGTGAGACTAGCGGATACGAGCAGTACTTC. Amino acid sequence: CSASETSGYEQYF.

This clonotype occurred a few times. V gene TRBV29-1 combines with J gene TRBJ2-1, with D hard to call. The J call may be wrong; the DNA end is better matched by TRBJ2-7. CDR1 is SQVTM, CDR2 ANQGSEA, per germline. This CDR3 has 14 residues. The CDR3 protein is CSASLYLSYNEQYF. The CDR3 DNA reads as TGCAGCGCCTCGTTATACCTCTCCTACAATGAGCAGTACTTC.

Worth noting for this clonotype: Germline and junction disagree at one end, which may indicate a read error. The V call is TRBV7-2, the J call TRBJ1-4, with 7 bases aligning to TRBD1. Per germline, CDR1 SGHTA and CDR2 FQGNSA. The CDR3 is 15 residues long. The CDR3 region is CAISLGGGRGEKLFF. The CDR3 bases are TGTGCCATCAGCCTCGGAGGGGGCCGGGGTGAAAAACTGTTTTTT.

This clonotype came up a few times. The gene calls are TRBV7-9 and TRBJ1-4, with D possibly matching TRBD1 (5 bases). The germline CDR1 and CDR2 sequences are SEHNR and FQNEAQ (reference sequence). The CDR3 is 12 residues long. V lost 4 bases and J 11 bases, leaving 11 bases between the germline ends. The CDR3 protein is CASSSGGRKLFF. The DNA of the CDR3 is TGTGCCAGCAGCTCGGGGGGGAGGAAACTGTTTTTT. Drawing the rest from reference TRBV7-9 and TRBJ1-4, the complete variable domain is DTGVSQNPRHKITKRGQNVTFRCDPISEHNRLYWYRQTLGQGPEFLTYFQNEAQLEKSRLLSDRFSAERPKGSFSTLEIQRTEQGDSAMYLCASSSGGRKLFFGSGTQLSVL.

The DNA for the CDR3 is TGTGCCAGCAGTTACTCAAGGACAGGGTTCCTTGGCTACACCTTC. Translating gives CASSYSRTGFLGYTF. The genes are TRBV6-5 and TRBJ1-2; 8 bases match TRBD1. J was trimmed by 7 bases and V by 0 bases; bases with no gene match: 7. The CDR3 runs 15 residues. Germline V gives CDR1 MNHEY, CDR2 SVGAGI.

There are many counts of this clonotype. The chain uses TRBV4-3 and TRBJ2-1; 12 bases are shared with TRBD2. V dropped 0 bases and J dropped 7; count of bases not matched to a gene: 7. CDR1 LGHNA and CDR2 YSLEER come from the germline V gene. CDR3 length equals 17 residues. The CDR3 DNA reads TGCGCCAGCAGCCAAGATCGCACTAGCGGGAGGCAAAATGAGCAGTTCTTC. Translating it yields CASSQDRTSGRQNEQFF.

This clonotype was seen more than once but under ten times. This chain links TRBV2 with TRBJ1-2; the D gene is possibly TRBD1 (5 bases). The V end was cut by 6 bases, the J end by 4 bases, with 12 bases between. Germline values: CDR1 SNHLY, CDR2 FYNNEI. The CDR3 contains 13 residues. CDR3 region: CASRWGGSYGYTF. CDR3 DNA sequence: TGTGCCAGCAGATGGGGGGGGTCCTATGGCTACACCTTC.

The J gene is TRBJ1-1, the V gene TRBV20-1; no firm D call. Per germline, CDR1 DFQATT and CDR2 SNEGSKA (reference sequence). V gave up 0 bases and J gave up 0 bases, with 8 bases separating them. The CDR3 runs 14 residues. This chain's CDR3 is CSARESHMNTEAFF. CDR3 DNA sequence: TGCAGTGCTAGAGAGTCCCACATGAACACTGAAGCTTTCTTT.

This clonotype was counted between two and nine times. The chain is built from TRBV24-1 and TRBJ2-3; D gene unclear. Trimming shortened V by 3 bases and J by 4 bases, and 7 bases separated the two germline ends. This CDR3 comprises 13 residues. Germline CDR1 and CDR2: KGHDR and SFDVKD. The DNA for the CDR3 is TGTGCCACCAGTGATACTAATCCAGATACGCAGTATTTT. It codes for CATSDTNPDTQYF.

The gene calls are TRBV6-1 and TRBJ2-1, with 9 bases fitting TRBD2. The assigned J gene may be wrong: the sequence end matches TRBJ2-7 better. CDR1 and CDR2 (germline): MNHNS, SASEGT. CDR3 size: 18 residues. The CDR3 nucleotides are TGTGCCAGCAGCCCCGAGTTGCTAGCGGGAAAGTCCTACAATGAGCAGTACTTC. Protein sequence: CASSPELLAGKSYNEQYF.

The chain recombines TRBV28 with TRBJ2-5; 9 nucleotides match TRBD2. The CDR3 consists of 15 residues. Per germline, CDR1 MDHEN and CDR2 SYDVKM. Trimming cost V 6 bases and J 11 bases; bases outside gene matches: 16. The CDR3 protein is CASSLMSGGPYEQYF. CDR3 nucleotide sequence: TGTGCCAGCAGCCTCATGAGCGGGGGGCCGTATGAGCAGTACTTC.

The chain links TRBV20-1 to TRBJ2-4, with 8 bases aligning to TRBD2. The CDR3 is 17 amino acids. Germline V gives CDR1 DFQATT, CDR2 SNEGSKA (reference sequence). V shed 6 bases, J shed 6 bases, and the junction held 19 bases outside the gene matches. The CDR3 here is CSAETGRGAGGGNIQYF. CDR3 coding DNA: TGCAGTGCGGAGACTGGACGCGGTGCCGGGGGGGGAAACATTCAGTACTTC.

This clonotype occurred a few times. The genes are TRBV9 and TRBJ2-3; 11 nucleotides line up with TRBD2. The CDR3 extends over 16 amino acids. With V trimmed by 3 bases and J by 3 bases, 6 bases remained unmatched. Germline CDR1 reads SGDLS; CDR2 reads YYNGEE. CDR3 in DNA: TGTGCCAGCAGCGGGGGACTAGCGGAGGAGACAGATACGCAGTATTTT. It translates to CASSGGLAEETDTQYF.

In the case of this clonotype: It is likely a read error: a sequence one base away is far more abundant. CDR3 loop: CASSLRTSGTYEQFF. As DNA, the CDR3 is TGTGCCAGCAGCTTACGCACTAGCGGAACCTACGAGCAGTTCTTC. The chain links TRBV7-2 to TRBJ2-1; 8 nucleotides agree with TRBD2. J was trimmed by 10 bases and V by 2 bases; bases with no gene match: 10. This CDR3 has 15 amino acids. The germline CDR1 and CDR2 sequences are SGHTA and FQGNSA.

On this clonotype: This may be a read error: a much more frequent sequence differs by one nucleotide. The gene calls are TRBV29-1 and TRBJ1-2; 8 bases are a match to TRBD1. The CDR3 runs to 15 residues. The trim removed 7 bases at V and 4 bases at J, leaving 14 bases unmatched. The V gene's germline CDR1 is SQVTM and CDR2 ANQGSEA. The CDR3 DNA sequence: TGCAGCGCCAGACGGCTACAGGGGGGAGCCTATGGCTACACCTTC. Encoded protein: CSARRLQGGAYGYTF.

About this clonotype: The conserved final phenylalanine or tryptophan is absent from the CDR3, which likely points to a read error. The chain is built from TRBV5-1 and TRBJ2-1; TRBD2 matches 10 bases. Per the germline V gene, CDR1 is SGHRS and CDR2 is YFSETQ. V lost 1 base and J lost 5; bases outside the gene matches: 6. This CDR3 has 16 amino acids. CDR3 protein: CASSLFTSGKHNEQFL. The DNA of the CDR3 is TGCGCCAGCAGCTTGTTTACTAGCGGGAAGCACAATGAGCAGTTCTTA.

This clonotype was found a few times. The chain couples TRBV14 to TRBJ2-1; 7 bases match TRBD1. The length of the CDR3 is 16 residues. Trimming removed 4 bases from V and 4 bases from J; junction bases left unmatched: 10. CDR1 SGHDN and CDR2 FVKESK come from the germline V gene. The CDR3 region has the DNA TGTGCCAGCAGCCCCCCCGGGACAGTATTTTACAATGAGCAGTTCTTC. This gives the protein CASSPPGTVFYNEQFF.